This T cell receptor beta chain was documented in a study of T cell responses to AZD1222 COVID-19 vaccine. Points from the study as a whole: Clonal diversity was possibly underestimated; the donors were predominantly white British and more often female. Just a handful of AZD1222 recipients were seropositive at baseline. Close to half of all spike-specific TCRs reportedly target regions of the variants that are unmutated.

From germline, CDR1 is KGHDR and CDR2 SFDVKD. Germline trimming cut 4 bases from V and 5 bases from J; bases unmatched to any gene: 6. The CDR3 has 14 amino acids. Second doses at about 4 or about 12 weeks were pooled. Sequenced by immunoSEQ multiplex PCR; TCRdb stores in-frame clones only, minus some. Among over 140,000 clones listed, almost 95% were seen once. In this sample, this clone turned up a few times. Its antigen is not identified. The TCR comes from an adult who received the AZD1222 COVID-19 vaccine. The sequences come from peripheral blood, collected 28 days after the second AZD1222 dose. This rearrangement joins TRBV24-1 to TRBJ1-1; TRBD1 agrees at 7 bases. The CDR3 DNA reads TGTGCCACCAGTGAGGGGCAGGGGGAAACTGAAGCTTTCTTT. It specifies CATSEGQGETEAFF.